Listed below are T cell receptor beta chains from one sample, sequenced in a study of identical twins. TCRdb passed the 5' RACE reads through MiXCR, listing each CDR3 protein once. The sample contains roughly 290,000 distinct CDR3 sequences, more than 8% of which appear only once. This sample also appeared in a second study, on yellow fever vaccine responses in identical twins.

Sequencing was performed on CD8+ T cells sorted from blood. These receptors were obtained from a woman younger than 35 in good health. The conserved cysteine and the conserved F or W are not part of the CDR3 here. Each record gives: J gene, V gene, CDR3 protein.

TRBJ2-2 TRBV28 ASSFALFWRQPNTGELF
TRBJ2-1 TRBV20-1 SARDLGQGIDEQF
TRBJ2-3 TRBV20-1 SARDPTSTLYDTQY
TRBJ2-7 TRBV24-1 ATSDLGGGEQY
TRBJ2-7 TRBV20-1 SAQGISHEQY
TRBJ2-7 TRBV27 ASSPRDRGPYEQY
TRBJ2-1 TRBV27 ASRKLPGGSYNEQF
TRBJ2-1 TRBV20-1 SARDPGTGENEQF
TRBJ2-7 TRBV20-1 SARVLLAGEPYEQY
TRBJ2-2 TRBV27 ASSLSPTGELF
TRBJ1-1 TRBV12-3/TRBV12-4 ASSFGGADTEAF
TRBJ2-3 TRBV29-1 SVVGGTAGDTQY
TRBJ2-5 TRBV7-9 ATAYRIQETQY
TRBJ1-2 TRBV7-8 ASSLNPQGDNYGYT
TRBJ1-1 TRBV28 ASSLSTGGVNTEAF
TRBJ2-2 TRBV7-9 ASSKSPGELF
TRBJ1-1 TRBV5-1 ASSLSQGGKNTEAF
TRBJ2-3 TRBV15 ATSRVTSDTQY
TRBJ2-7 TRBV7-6 ASSPELGVYEQY
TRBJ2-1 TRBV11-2 ASSPRVGTSSYNEQF
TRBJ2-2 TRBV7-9 ASSLAALATTGELF
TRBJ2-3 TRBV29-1 SVDARGRTDTQY
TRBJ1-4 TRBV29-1 SVFGPTNEKLF
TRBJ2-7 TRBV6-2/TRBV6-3 ASSYSRQGEQY
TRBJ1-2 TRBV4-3 ASSPETGFNYGYT
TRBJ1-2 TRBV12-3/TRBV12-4 ASSSDRTSA
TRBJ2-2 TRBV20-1 SARVAGELF
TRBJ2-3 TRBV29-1 SVTVTDTQY
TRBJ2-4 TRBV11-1 ASSLQGVDSPTPLAIQY
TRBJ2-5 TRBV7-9 ASSPPDGGPETQY
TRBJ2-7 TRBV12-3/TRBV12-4 ASSPYGTGTYEQY
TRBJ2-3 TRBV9 ASSVATARGSLHTQY
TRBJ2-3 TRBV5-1 ASRGGGYTDTQY
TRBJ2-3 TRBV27 ASSSPRGGIVDTQY
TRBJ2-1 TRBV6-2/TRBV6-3 ASNQAGPYNEQF
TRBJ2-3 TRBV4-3 ASSHLSQAPGGQY
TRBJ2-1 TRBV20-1 SARVMIGNEQF
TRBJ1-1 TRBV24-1 ATSDPARGTEAF
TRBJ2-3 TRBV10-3 AIVDLPTDTQY
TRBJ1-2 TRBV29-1 SVESPQGAHGYT
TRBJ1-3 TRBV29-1 SVEGAGNTIY
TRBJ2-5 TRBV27 ASAGGETQY
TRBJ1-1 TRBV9 ASTPPLIPEAF
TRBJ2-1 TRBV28 ASSLGGVGNEQF
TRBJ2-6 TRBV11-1 ASEDGANVLT